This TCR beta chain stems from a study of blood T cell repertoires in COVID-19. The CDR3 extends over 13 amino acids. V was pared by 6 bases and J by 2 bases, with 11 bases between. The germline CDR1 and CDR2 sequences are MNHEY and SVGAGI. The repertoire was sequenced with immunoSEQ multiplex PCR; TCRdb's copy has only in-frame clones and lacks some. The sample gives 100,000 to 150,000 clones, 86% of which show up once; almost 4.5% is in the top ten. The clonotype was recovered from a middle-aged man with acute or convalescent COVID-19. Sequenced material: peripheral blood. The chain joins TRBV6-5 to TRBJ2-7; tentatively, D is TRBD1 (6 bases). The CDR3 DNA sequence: TGTGCCAGCAGCCACGGACAGACCTACGAGCAGTACTTC. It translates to CASSHGQTYEQYF.